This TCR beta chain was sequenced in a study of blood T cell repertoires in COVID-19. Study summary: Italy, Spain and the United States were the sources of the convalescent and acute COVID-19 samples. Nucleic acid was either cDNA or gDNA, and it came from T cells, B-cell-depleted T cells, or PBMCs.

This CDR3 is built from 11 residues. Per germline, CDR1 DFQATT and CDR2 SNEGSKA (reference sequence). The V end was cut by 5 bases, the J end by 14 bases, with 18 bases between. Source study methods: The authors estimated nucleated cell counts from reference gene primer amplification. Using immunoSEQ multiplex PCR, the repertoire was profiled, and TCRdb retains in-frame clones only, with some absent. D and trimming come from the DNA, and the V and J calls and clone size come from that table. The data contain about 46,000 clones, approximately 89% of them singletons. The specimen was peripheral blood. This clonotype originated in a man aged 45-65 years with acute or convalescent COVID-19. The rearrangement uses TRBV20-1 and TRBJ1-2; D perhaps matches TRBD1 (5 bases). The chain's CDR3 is CSAELSDTWTF. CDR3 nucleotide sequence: TGCAGTGCTGAGCTTTCGGACACTTGGACCTTC.